The rows below give T cell receptor beta chains drawn from one sample of a study of CD8 T cells in ankylosing spondylitis. TCRdb reprocessed the 5' RACE reads via MiXCR and lists one record per CDR3 protein. The sample yields about 69,000 distinct CDR3 sequences, about 5.4% seen once. The sequencing input was blood, either unsorted or a sorted T cell fraction (not recorded which). These TCRs come from a male donor with ankylosing spondylitis or in good health (not recorded which). Each CDR3 is given with its conserved first and last residue.

V: TRBV5-1
J: TRBJ1-2
CDR3: CASSLPGENGYTF

V: TRBV7-8
J: TRBJ2-3
CDR3: CASSPGLSSGTDTQYF

V: TRBV15
J: TRBJ2-1
CDR3: CATSRLAGYEQFF

V: TRBV18
J: TRBJ2-7
CDR3: CASSFGQANYEQYF

V: TRBV7-2
J: TRBJ1-5
CDR3: CASSSDLGGGIDQPQHF

V: TRBV5-1
J: TRBJ2-1
CDR3: CASSLGGTQTLWDNEQFF

V: TRBV28
J: TRBJ2-7
CDR3: CASSRFQGYEQYF

V: TRBV6-1
J: TRBJ2-5
CDR3: CASKFQGNQETQYF

V: TRBV3-1
J: TRBJ2-1
CDR3: CASSSRGSYNEQFF

V: TRBV5-1
J: TRBJ2-1
CDR3: CASSSGTGATTYNEQFF

V: TRBV6-2/TRBV6-3
J: TRBJ1-1
CDR3: CASSYSRETEAFF

V: TRBV11-2
J: TRBJ2-2
CDR3: CASSSRTPGGSGELFF

V: TRBV4-1
J: TRBJ2-2
CDR3: CASSRGTENTGELFF

V: TRBV28
J: TRBJ2-4
CDR3: CAMRDRLAKNIQYF

V: TRBV20-1
J: TRBJ2-1
CDR3: CSGGGGTTYNEQFF

V: TRBV7-8
J: TRBJ1-2
CDR3: CASSSYAGQWEYGYTF

V: TRBV5-1
J: TRBJ1-6
CDR3: CASSLVGQGANSPLHF

V: TRBV9
J: TRBJ2-3
CDR3: CASSVTGHPTDTQYF

V: TRBV30
J: TRBJ2-1
CDR3: CAWSVGTTSYNEQFF

V: TRBV28
J: TRBJ1-5
CDR3: CVSWPSTRGPNQPQHF

V: TRBV5-1
J: TRBJ1-2
CDR3: CASSEEGYGYTF

V: TRBV27
J: TRBJ1-4
CDR3: CASRAGTGSWANEKLFF

V: TRBV7-2
J: TRBJ2-7
CDR3: CASRAGGPRYEQYF

V: TRBV28
J: TRBJ1-4
CDR3: CASSGFNEKLFF

V: TRBV3-1
J: TRBJ2-3
CDR3: CASSPTRGSTDTQYF

V: TRBV10-3
J: TRBJ1-2
CDR3: CAISGQANGYTF

V: TRBV6-5
J: TRBJ1-2
CDR3: CASSYSMGSRGDYGYTF

V: TRBV18
J: TRBJ2-1
CDR3: CASSPDAQGYEQFF

V: TRBV27
J: TRBJ2-5
CDR3: CASSQDLQETQYF

V: TRBV24-1
J: TRBJ1-5
CDR3: CATSGSPGQGNQGNQPQHF

V: TRBV2
J: TRBJ2-2
CDR3: CASSTTSNTGELFF

V: TRBV29-1
J: TRBJ2-7
CDR3: CSVGGSSYEQYF

V: TRBV28
J: TRBJ1-1
CDR3: CASSSSTGGPYEAFF

V: TRBV29-1
J: TRBJ1-1
CDR3: CSVAGAGVSSMNTEAFF

V: TRBV11-1
J: TRBJ2-4
CDR3: CASSFRDRVDFSKNIQYF

V: TRBV9
J: TRBJ2-5
CDR3: CASSGTQETQYF

V: TRBV28
J: TRBJ2-3
CDR3: CASSFGGAADTQYF

V: TRBV11-3
J: TRBJ2-2
CDR3: CASQAGSGGELFF

V: TRBV10-3
J: TRBJ2-5
CDR3: CAISPGGGGIKEETQYF

V: TRBV5-6
J: TRBJ2-1
CDR3: CASSPRQGVGKNEQFF

V: TRBV12-3/TRBV12-4
J: TRBJ2-1
CDR3: CASSPRQGSMNEQFF

V: TRBV25-1
J: TRBJ2-7
CDR3: CASEARERAYF

V: TRBV2
J: TRBJ1-1
CDR3: CASRESTEAFF

V: TRBV30
J: TRBJ2-3
CDR3: CGCGASTDTQYF